This TCR beta chain was captured by sequencing in a study of shared clonotypes between healthy human individuals. The data were produced by immunoSEQ multiplex PCR, yet TCRdb's version contains in-frame clones alone and is incomplete. The table lists hundreds of thousands of clones, about 96% of them singletons, with less than 0.06% in the top ten. V was cut by 2 bases and J by 3 bases, with 18 bases left in between. Germline V gene sequence: CDR1 SGHTA, CDR2 FQGNSA. The CDR3 totals 17 residues. Sequenced sample: naive CD4+ T cells sorted from blood. The subset is: CD45RA+ positively selected. This chain links TRBV7-2 with TRBJ2-3; D is possibly TRBD1 (7 bases). The TCR originated in a young woman in good health. The CDR3 loop is CASSLSGGSLSTDTQYF. CDR3 coding DNA: TGTGCCAGCAGCTTATCAGGGGGGAGTTTGAGTACAGATACGCAGTATTTT.